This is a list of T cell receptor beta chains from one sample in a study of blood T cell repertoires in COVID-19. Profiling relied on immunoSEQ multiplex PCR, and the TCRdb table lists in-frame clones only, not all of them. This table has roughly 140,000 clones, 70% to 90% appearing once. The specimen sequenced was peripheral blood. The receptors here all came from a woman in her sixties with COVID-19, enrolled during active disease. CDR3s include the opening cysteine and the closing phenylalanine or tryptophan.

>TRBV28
CASSPPRGPQHF
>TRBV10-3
CAISPGTETTNEKLFF
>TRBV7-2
CASSFQGAQGEKLFF
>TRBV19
CAVPTGSGDGYTF
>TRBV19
CASSVSGGQPQHF
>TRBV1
CTSSQIGTGGGTDTQYF
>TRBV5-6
CASSLALGNTEAFF
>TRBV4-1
CASSRRAGQGAQAYNSPLHF
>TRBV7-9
CASSLGGGRGTEAFF
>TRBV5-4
CASSPPYERRETQYF
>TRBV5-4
CASSPGQGTEQYF
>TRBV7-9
CASSPTRGRAFF
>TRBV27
CASSSRQGVRGYTF
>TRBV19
CASSMWREHSGNTIYF
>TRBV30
CAWLGQEVPEAFF
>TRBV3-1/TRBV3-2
CASSPTLAGGQETQYF
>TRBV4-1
CASSQALLANYGYTF
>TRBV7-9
CASRLIGNTIYF
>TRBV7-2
CASSPRGANAGDGYTF
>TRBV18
CASSPLTKNTEAFF
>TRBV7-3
CASSLTTRGQGEQYF
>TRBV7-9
CASSSAPGLAGRSEQYF
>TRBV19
CASSIDRAWGETQYF
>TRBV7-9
CASSSLSPYGYTF
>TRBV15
CATSRGQGSYGYTF
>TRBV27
CASSDTGRAYEQYF
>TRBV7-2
CASSLGAWGEGGSYEQYF
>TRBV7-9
CASSPKRSSGNTIYF
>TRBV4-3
CASSQEVLAIGYEQYF
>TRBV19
CASSAQTGSNQPQHF